This T cell receptor (beta chain) was captured in a study of T cell responses to AZD1222 COVID-19 vaccine. General study findings and limits: Repertoires were obtained solely post-peak T cell response. Donor demographics were predominantly white British with a female majority; clonal diversity may be underestimated.

The repertoire was sequenced with immunoSEQ multiplex PCR; TCRdb's copy has only in-frame clones and lacks some. Of 110,000 or so clones detected, roughly 87% appear once; the ten largest clones hold about 5%. The length of the CDR3 is 17 residues. Trimming took 0 bases from V and 1 from J, leaving 15 bases between them. Germline CDR1 reads LGHNA; CDR2 reads YNFKEQ. On this clone itself: The target antigen is unknown.

The origin of this receptor is an adult in good health. Sequenced here: peripheral blood, sampled on day 0 of AZD1222 vaccination. J is TRBJ1-1 and V is TRBV4-2; D call uncertain. CDR3 in amino acids: CASSQDHGTSTNTEAFF. The CDR3 DNA is TGTGCCAGCAGCCAAGATCATGGCACATCTACGAACACTGAAGCTTTCTTT.